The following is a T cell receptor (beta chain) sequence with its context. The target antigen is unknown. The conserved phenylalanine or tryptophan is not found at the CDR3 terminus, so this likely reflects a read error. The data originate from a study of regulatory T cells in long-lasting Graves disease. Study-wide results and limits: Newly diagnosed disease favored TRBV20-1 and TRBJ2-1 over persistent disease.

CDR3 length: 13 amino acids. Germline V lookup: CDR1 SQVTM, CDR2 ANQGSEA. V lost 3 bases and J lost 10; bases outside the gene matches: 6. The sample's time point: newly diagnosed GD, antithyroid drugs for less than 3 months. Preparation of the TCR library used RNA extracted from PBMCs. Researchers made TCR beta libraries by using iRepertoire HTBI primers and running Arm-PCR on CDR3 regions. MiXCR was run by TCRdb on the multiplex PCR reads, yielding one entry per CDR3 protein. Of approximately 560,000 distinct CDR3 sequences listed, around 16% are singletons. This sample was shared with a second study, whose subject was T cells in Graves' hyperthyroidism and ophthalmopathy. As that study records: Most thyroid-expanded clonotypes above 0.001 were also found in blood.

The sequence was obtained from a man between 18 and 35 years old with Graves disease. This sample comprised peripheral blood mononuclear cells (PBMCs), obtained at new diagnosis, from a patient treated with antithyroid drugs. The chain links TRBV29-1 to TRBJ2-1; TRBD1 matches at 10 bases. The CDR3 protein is CSVEGTGETEQFL. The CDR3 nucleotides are TGCAGCGTTGAGGGGACAGGGGAAACGGAGCAGTTCCTC.